The clone carrying this T cell receptor (beta chain) occurred a few times. Antigen specificity is unknown. Every donor gave roughly 9.2 milliliters of peripheral blood. The data were taken from a study of blood T cells in healthy people across ages. Study-wide results and limits: Significant beta diversity loss was already apparent by age approximately 38, declining roughly linearly. Lack of knowledge of donor CMV status possibly confounded expanded clonotype changes. Diversity estimates from one million T cells were considered underestimates.

A sample-barcoded 5' primer and a J-beta primer mix were used in a second PCR of about 7 to 12 cycles. TCRdb re-called the 5' RACE reads with MiXCR, one entry per CDR3 protein. The data show 1.5 million or so distinct CDR3 sequences, 42% seen once. CDR3 length equals 13 residues. Trimming at V came to 6 bases and at J to 7 bases, leaving 6 bases not matched to a gene. In germline, CDR1 is DFQATT, CDR2 SNEGSKA (reference sequence). V usage is TRBV20-1 and J usage is TRBJ1-6; 7 nucleotides agree with TRBD1. The origin of this receptor is a woman between 18 and 29 years old in good health. The material sequenced was blood. CDR3 residues: CSAHGTANSPLHF. CDR3 nucleotide sequence: TGCAGTGCACACGGGACAGCGAATTCACCCCTCCACTTT.